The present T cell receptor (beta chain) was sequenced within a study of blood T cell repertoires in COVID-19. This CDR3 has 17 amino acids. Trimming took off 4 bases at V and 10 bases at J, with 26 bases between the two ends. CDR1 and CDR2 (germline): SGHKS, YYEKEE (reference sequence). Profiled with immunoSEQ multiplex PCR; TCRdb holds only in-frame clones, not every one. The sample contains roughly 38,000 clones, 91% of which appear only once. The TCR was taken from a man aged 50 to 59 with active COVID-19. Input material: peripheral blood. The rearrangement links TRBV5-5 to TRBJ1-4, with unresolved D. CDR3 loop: CASSRNTAGRGLGKLFF. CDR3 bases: TGTGCCAGCAGCCGAAATACAGCGGGCCGTGGGCTTGGAAAACTGTTTTTT.